One sample yielded the 16 T cell receptor beta chains listed below, sequenced in a study of monozygotic twins with inflammatory bowel disease. Reprocessing the 5' RACE reads, TCRdb reports a single entry for every CDR3 protein and omits DNA. Its listing shows 400,000 to 500,000 distinct CDR3 sequences. Sequenced: blood. All receptors come from a human donor with ulcerative colitis or Crohn's disease, or a healthy co-twin of an affected twin (not recorded which).

The V call is TRBV11-1, the J call TRBJ2-1; without DNA, the TCRdb call of TRBD2 cannot be checked. Germline V CDR1 and CDR2: SGHAT, FQDESV (reference sequence). The CDR3 runs 20 residues. The CDR3 sequence: CASSLWPIRLAGISYNEQFF. Combining the CDR3 with reference TRBV11-1 and TRBJ2-1 gives the whole variable domain EAEVAQSPRYKITEKSQAVAFWCDPISGHATLYWYRQILGQGPELLVQFQDESVVDDSQLPKDRFSAERLKGVDSTLKIQPAELGDSAMYLCASSLWPIRLAGISYNEQFFGPGTRLTVL.

The chain's CDR3 is CASSLGTGTSGANVLTF. The genes are TRBV5-6 and TRBJ2-6; lacking DNA, the TRBD1 call made by TCRdb goes unchecked. Looked up from germline, CDR1 is SGHDT and CDR2 is YYEEEE. This CDR3 region has 17 residues.

The genes are TRBV28 and TRBJ1-2; with no DNA, the TCRdb D assignment of TRBD1 cannot be verified. Germline CDR1 and CDR2: MDHEN and SYDVKM. This CDR3 is built from 12 residues. This chain's CDR3 is CASSFWDRGYTF.

The chain is built from TRBV7-9 and TRBJ2-1; TCRdb's D call of TRBD1 is untestable without DNA. This CDR3 spans 11 amino acids. Germline loops: CDR1 SEHNR, CDR2 FQNEAQ (reference sequence). The chain's CDR3 is CASSPDRVQFF.

The chain couples TRBV29-1 to TRBJ2-1; TCRdb's D call, TRBD2, is unchecked because there is no DNA. Germline V gene data show CDR1 as SQVTM and CDR2 as ANQGSEA. The CDR3 totals 14 residues. The CDR3 protein is CSVEQRDKGDEQFF.

CDR3 region: CASSPDDAYGYTF. The chain couples TRBV12-3 or TRBV12-4 to TRBJ1-2. CDR3 length: 13 residues.

The chain joins TRBV3-1 to TRBJ1-2. The CDR3 runs to 14 residues. Germline loops: CDR1 LGHDT, CDR2 YNNKEL (reference sequence). The chain's CDR3 is CASSQGQGSYGYTF.

V is TRBV5-1 and J is TRBJ2-3; absent DNA, TCRdb's TRBD2 call cannot be checked. The CDR3 is made up of 17 amino acids. CDR1 and CDR2 (germline): SGHRS, YFSETQ. CDR3 region: CASTPGTSGRIRDTQYF.

The chain has TRBV7-2 and TRBJ1-1; there is no DNA to check the TCRdb D call of TRBD1. This CDR3 spans 14 amino acids. Germline CDR1 and CDR2: SGHTA and FQGNSA. The CDR3 sequence: CASSQGHWNTEAFF.

This chain connects TRBV19 to TRBJ1-1; the TCRdb D gene call, TRBD1, has no DNA to confirm it. CDR3 length equals 14 residues. Germline CDR1 and CDR2: LNHDA and SQIVND (reference sequence). CDR3 protein: CASSYRGLYTEAFF. The whole variable domain, filled in from reference TRBV19 and TRBJ1-1, reads DGGITQSPKYLFRKEGQNVTLSCEQNLNHDAMYWYRQDPGQGLRLIYYSQIVNDFQKGDIAEGYSVSREKKESFPLTVTSAQKNPTAFYLCASSYRGLYTEAFFGQGTRLTVV.

V usage is TRBV20-1 and J usage is TRBJ2-1; TCRdb selects TRBD2, and the lack of DNA leaves this call unchecked. The CDR3 runs 14 residues. Germline V lookup: CDR1 DFQATT, CDR2 SNEGSKA (reference sequence). CDR3 sequence reads: CSAPRLAGPSEQFF.

V and J are TRBV3-1 and TRBJ2-3. The CDR3 sequence is 14 residues long. From germline, CDR1 is LGHDT and CDR2 YNNKEL (reference sequence). CDR3 region: CASSQDASADTQYF.

The gene calls are TRBV7-2 and TRBJ1-4; the TCRdb call, TRBD1, lacks DNA for checking. The CDR3 totals 15 residues. The germline gives CDR1 SGHTA, CDR2 FQGNSA. The CDR3 reads CASSPGQGYIEKLFF. The whole variable domain, filled in from reference TRBV7-2 and TRBJ1-4, reads GAGVSQSPSNKVTEKGKDVELRCDPISGHTALYWYRQSLGQGLEFLIYFQGNSAPDKSGLPSDRFSAERTGGSVSTLTIQRTQQEDSAVYLCASSPGQGYIEKLFFGSGTQLSVL.

V gene TRBV7-7 combines with J gene TRBJ2-2. The CDR3 is 13 amino acids. The germline gives CDR1 SSHAT, CDR2 FNYEAQ (reference sequence). This chain's CDR3 is CASRMRADGELFF.

The chain has TRBV5-1 and TRBJ2-4; the D call of TRBD1 rests on TCRdb alone, since no DNA is present to check it. The CDR3 is 14 residues long. CDR1 SGHRS and CDR2 YFSETQ come from the germline V gene. CDR3 in amino acids: CASSLEGDRSIQYF.

The J gene is TRBJ2-1, the V gene TRBV7-9; TCRdb indicates TRBD2, and absent DNA this call remains unverified. CDR1 is SEHNR and CDR2 is FQNEAQ in the germline V gene (reference sequence). This CDR3 has 17 residues. CDR3 loop: CASKSLEGASSYNEQFF.